The 4 T cell receptor beta chains in this list originate from one sample, sequenced in a study of radiotherapy plus CTLA-4 blockade in lung cancer. Assay used: immunoSEQ multiplex PCR; TCRdb lists only in-frame clones, some missing. This sample has 40,000 to 50,000 clones, with 75% to 85% found just once. The sequencing here drew on peripheral blood, taken from a patient treated with radiotherapy plus ipilimumab. All receptors derive from a human donor with non-small cell lung cancer who had stable disease on radiotherapy plus ipilimumab.

V and J are TRBV19 and TRBJ1-1; possible D gene TRBD1, 5 bases. Germline loops: CDR1 LNHDA, CDR2 SQIVND (reference sequence). CDR3 length equals 16 residues. V was shortened by 5 bases and J by 1 base, with 17 bases between the two germline ends. The CDR3 DNA reads TGTGCCAGTAGTCCCCGCGGGGGGGTCACGAACACTGAAGCTTTCTTT. Translated: CASSPRGGVTNTEAFF. The full variable domain, rest sourced from reference TRBV19 and TRBJ1-1, is DGGITQSPKYLFRKEGQNVTLSCEQNLNHDAMYWYRQDPGQGLRLIYYSQIVNDFQKGDIAEGYSVSREKKESFPLTVTSAQKNPTAFYLCASSPRGGVTNTEAFFGQGTRLTVV.

The chain carries TRBV14 and TRBJ2-2, with D possibly matching TRBD2 (5 bases). With 1 base removed from V and 3 bases from J, the gap between germline ends came to 15 bases. The CDR3 runs to 17 residues. Germline V gene sequence: CDR1 SGHDN, CDR2 FVKESK. CDR3 region: CASSQVLFGRDTGELFF. CDR3 coding DNA: TGTGCCAGCAGCCAAGTTCTGTTTGGGAGAGACACCGGGGAGCTGTTTTTT.

The chain employs TRBV2 and TRBJ2-5, with D unclear. The J call is in doubt because the DNA end fits TRBJ2-7 better. This CDR3 spans 11 amino acids. The germline CDR1 and CDR2 sequences are SNHLY and FYNNEI. Here the CDR3 reads CASSGDYEQYF. The CDR3 DNA reads as TGTGCCAGCAGTGGAGACTACGAGCAGTACTTC.

The chain recombines TRBV18 with TRBJ2-2, with D uncertain. V lost 0 bases, J lost 5 bases, and 16 bases lay in between. This CDR3 region has 17 residues. Germline V lookup: CDR1 KGHSH, CDR2 LQKENI. The CDR3 region is CASSPPSGFRRTGELFF. In nucleotides, the CDR3 is TGTGCCAGCTCACCACCGTCAGGTTTTCGTAGGACCGGGGAGCTGTTTTTT.